The entry below describes one T cell receptor (beta chain). It has no known antigen specificity. Base qualities were left out, and no much larger clone turns up one base away. The entry originates in a study of glioma-infiltrating T cells after dendritic cell vaccination (dated by TCRdb to 2016 to 2018). Study-level background: The cohort included around 15 glioblastoma patients drawn from Phase I and II dendritic cell vaccination trials, of whom 9 were newly diagnosed and 6 had recurrent disease. The vaccine consisted of monocyte-derived dendritic cells cultured less than 9 days with IL-4 and GM-CSF, then pulsed overnight with autologous tumor lysate. Tumor-infiltrating lymphocyte content was quantified and tumor and blood repertoires were compared in dendritic cell-vaccinated glioblastoma patients by deep sequencing of TCR beta CDR3 regions. Between the early 2000s and the early 2010s, the patients were given dendritic cell vaccination pulsed with autologous tumor lysate. Patients received three intradermal dendritic cell vaccine injections at biweekly intervals in the arm below the axilla. Survival after dendritic cell vaccination was correlated with TCR sequencing metrics, including TIL content and tumor-blood repertoire overlap.

The immunoSEQ assay amplified TCRB CDR3 regions from approximately 2 micrograms of genomic DNA, or from all available DNA when less than that amount was available. The multiplex PCR employed 60 forward primers targeting TCR V beta segments and 13 reverse primers targeting J beta segments. To estimate the number of reads per starting template, synthetic control templates were added to each sample at limiting dilution. The Illumina HiSeq System generated sequencing reads of 87 bp. Under the source paper's analysis protocol: PCR and sequencing errors were removed by merging closely related sequences with a nearest neighbor algorithm. TCR overlap was measured as the percentage of unique tumor TCR beta sequences also present in the same patient's peripheral blood. Imported from immuneACCESS, the table was reduced by TCRdb to in-frame sequences with V and J called. These copies leave out some clones; in studies compared against another copy, an unresolved V gene accounts for under half, and the cause of the remainder is not known. The V and J calls and clone size are taken from that table; D and trimming were inferred from the DNA. Within this sample are roughly 100,000 clones, with 90% of them counted one time only. The ten largest account for 2.5% to 3% of the sample.

In the paper's terms, the time point label means: after dendritic cell vaccination, including at tumor progression/relapse. Patients were selected for having adequate residual fresh-frozen tumor tissue and more than two years of available survival data. Although molecular status otherwise differed among the glioblastoma patients, no patient had an isocitrate dehydrogenase mutation. PBMC were collected before vaccination, two weeks after the third vaccination, and at tumor progression when it occurred. The Qiagen DNeasy Blood extraction Kit was used to extract genomic DNA. The germline V gene gives CDR1 as SNHLY and CDR2 as FYNNEI. Measured from the cysteine to the phenylalanine, the CDR3 is 15 residues long. Of the read, only the CDR3 DNA is kept; its 45 bases are in frame from base 1. Trimming removed 6 bases from V and 5 bases from J; the gene matches leave 2 bases unexplained. Broad study findings and their caveats: TCR clonality showed no direct relationship with survival, which suggests that a diverse polyclonal response may be important. The cohort was small and heterogeneous, few patients had complete blood and tumor sets, and even fewer had initial-recurrent tumor pairs. Longer time to progression and overall survival after dendritic cell vaccination were predicted by higher estimated pretreatment TIL content. The three-group TCR overlap response model was characterized as speculative, and prospective validation of the model was stated to be required.

This sequence was found in a human donor with glioblastoma. Recombination connected TRBV2 to TRBJ2-3; 16 bases in the middle match TRBD2. The source was blood, collected after dendritic cell vaccination. The sequenced DNA: TGTGCCAGCAGCGGGACTAGCGGGGGGGAAGATACGCAGTATTTT. It codes for CASSGTSGGEDTQYF.